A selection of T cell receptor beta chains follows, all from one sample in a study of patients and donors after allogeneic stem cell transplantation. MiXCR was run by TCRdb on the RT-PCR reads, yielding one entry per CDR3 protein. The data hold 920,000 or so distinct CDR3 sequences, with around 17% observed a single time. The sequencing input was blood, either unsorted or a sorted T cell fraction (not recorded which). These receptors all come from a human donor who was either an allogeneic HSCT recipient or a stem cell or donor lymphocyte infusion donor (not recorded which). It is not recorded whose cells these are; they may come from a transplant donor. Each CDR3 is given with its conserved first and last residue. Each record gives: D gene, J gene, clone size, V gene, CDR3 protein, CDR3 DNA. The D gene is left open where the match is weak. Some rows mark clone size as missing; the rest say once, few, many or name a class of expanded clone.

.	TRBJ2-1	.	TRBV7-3	CASSPQANHNEQFF	TGTGCCAGCAGCCCCCAGGCTAACCACAATGAGCAGTTCTTC
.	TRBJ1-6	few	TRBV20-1	CSARPPGFLNSPLHF	TGCAGTGCTAGGCCGCCGGGCTTCCTTAATTCACCCCTCCACTTT
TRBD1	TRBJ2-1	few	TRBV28	CASSSTGPRDEQFF	TGTGCCAGCAGTTCGACAGGGCCTAGAGATGAGCAGTTCTTC
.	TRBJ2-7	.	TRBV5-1	CASSLAQGLTYEQYF	TGCGCCAGCAGCTTGGCCCAGGGTTTGACCTACGAGCAGTACTTC
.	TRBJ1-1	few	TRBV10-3	CAITDQVPNTEAFF	TGTGCCATCACCGACCAGGTCCCGAACACTGAAGCTTTCTTT
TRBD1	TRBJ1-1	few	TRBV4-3	CASSPTQGANTEAFF	TGCGCCAGCAGCCCGACCCAGGGGGCCAACACTGAAGCTTTCTTT
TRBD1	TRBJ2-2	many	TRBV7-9	CASSLGTGMAGELFF	TGTGCCAGCAGCTTAGGGACAGGGATGGCCGGGGAGCTGTTTTTT
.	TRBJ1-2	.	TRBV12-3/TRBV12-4	CASSFGDVGSYTF	TGTGCCAGCAGTTTCGGGGACGTGGGGAGCTACACCTTC
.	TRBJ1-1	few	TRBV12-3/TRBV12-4	CASNEWNTEAFF	TGTGCCAGCAACGAGTGGAACACTGAAGCTTTCTTT
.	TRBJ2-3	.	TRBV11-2	CASSPKALAIVSTDTQYF	TGTGCCAGCAGCCCTAAGGCTCTAGCGATTGTTAGCACAGATACGCAGTATTTT
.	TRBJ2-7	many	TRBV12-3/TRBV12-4	CASSLLGSPEQYF	TGTGCCAGCAGTTTACTGGGCAGTCCCGAGCAGTACTTC
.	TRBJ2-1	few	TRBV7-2	CASSSRALAGNEQFF	TGTGCCAGCAGCTCCCGGGCCCTGGCGGGGAATGAGCAGTTCTTC
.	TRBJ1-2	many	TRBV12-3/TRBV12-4	CASSFGRGYGYTF	TGTGCCAGCAGTTTCGGGAGGGGATATGGCTACACCTTC
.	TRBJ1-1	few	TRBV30	CAWSSGGPTEAFF	TGTGCCTGGAGTAGCGGGGGGCCTACTGAAGCTTTCTTT
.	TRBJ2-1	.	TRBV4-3	CASSQEHRAPSYNEQFF	TGCGCCAGCAGCCAAGAACACAGGGCGCCCTCCTACAATGAGCAGTTCTTC
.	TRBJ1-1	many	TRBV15	CATRIRLANTEAFF	TGTGCCACCAGGATTCGGTTAGCGAACACTGAAGCTTTCTTT
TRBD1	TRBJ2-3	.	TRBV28	CASRPTGFGTDTQYF	TGTGCCAGCAGACCGACAGGGTTTGGCACAGATACGCAGTATTTT
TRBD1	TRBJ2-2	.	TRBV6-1	CASSSGTGVVGGELFF	TGTGCCAGCAGCTCCGGGACAGGGGTGGTGGGCGGGGAGCTGTTTTTT
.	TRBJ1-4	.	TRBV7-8	CATARVTNEKLFF	TGTGCCACCGCCAGGGTGACTAATGAAAAACTGTTTTTT
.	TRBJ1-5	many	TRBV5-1	CASSPRPGSNQPQHF	TGCGCCAGCAGCCCTCGACCAGGCAGCAATCAGCCCCAGCATTTT
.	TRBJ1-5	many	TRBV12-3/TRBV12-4	CASSLRGNNQPQHF	TGTGCCAGCAGTTTACGGGGCAACAATCAGCCCCAGCATTTT
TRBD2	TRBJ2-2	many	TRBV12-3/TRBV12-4	CASSPSTTSGSGHGELFF	TGTGCCAGCAGTCCGTCCACTACTAGCGGGAGCGGGCACGGGGAGCTGTTTTTT
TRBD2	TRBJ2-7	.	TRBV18	CASSPEPGGEQYF	TGTGCCAGCTCACCGGAACCGGGGGGCGAGCAGTACTTC
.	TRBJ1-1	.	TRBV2	CASRRLQGPEAFF	TGTGCCAGCAGACGCCTACAGGGTCCTGAAGCTTTCTTT
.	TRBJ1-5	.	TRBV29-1	CSVASSGMNQPQHF	TGCAGCGTTGCATCGTCAGGGATGAATCAGCCCCAGCATTTT
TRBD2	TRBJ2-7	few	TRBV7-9	CASFGRDVRGYEQYF	TGTGCCAGCTTCGGGAGGGACGTCAGGGGCTACGAGCAGTACTTC
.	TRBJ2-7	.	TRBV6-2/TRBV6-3	CASSRTEYEQYF	TGTGCCAGCAGTCGGACAGAATACGAGCAGTACTTC
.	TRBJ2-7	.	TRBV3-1	CASAHTGVPYEQYF	TGTGCCAGCGCCCACACCGGAGTCCCCTACGAGCAGTACTTC